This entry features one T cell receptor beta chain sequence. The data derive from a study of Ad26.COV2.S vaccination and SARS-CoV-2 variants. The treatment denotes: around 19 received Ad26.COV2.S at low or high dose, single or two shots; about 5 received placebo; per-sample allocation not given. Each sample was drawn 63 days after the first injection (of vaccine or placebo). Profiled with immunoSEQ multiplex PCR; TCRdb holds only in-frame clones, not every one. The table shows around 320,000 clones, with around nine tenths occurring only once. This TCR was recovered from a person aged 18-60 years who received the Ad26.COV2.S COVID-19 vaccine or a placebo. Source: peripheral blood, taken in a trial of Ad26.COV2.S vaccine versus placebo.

CDR3 nucleotides: TGTGCCAGCAGCTTAGAGAGGGGCGCTGAAGCTTTCTTT. Translated: CASSLERGAEAFF. V usage is TRBV11-2 and J usage is TRBJ1-1; a possible D gene is TRBD1 (5 bases). The V and J ends lost 0 bases and 6 bases respectively, with 8 bases between them. CDR1 is SGHAT, CDR2 FQNNGV, per germline. This CDR3 comprises 13 residues. Drawing the rest from reference TRBV11-2 and TRBJ1-1, the complete variable domain is EAGVAQSPRYKIIEKRQSVAFWCNPISGHATLYWYQQILGQGPKLLIQFQNNGVVDDSQLPKDRFSAERLKGVDSTLKIQPAKLEDSAVYLCASSLERGAEAFFGQGTRLTVV.